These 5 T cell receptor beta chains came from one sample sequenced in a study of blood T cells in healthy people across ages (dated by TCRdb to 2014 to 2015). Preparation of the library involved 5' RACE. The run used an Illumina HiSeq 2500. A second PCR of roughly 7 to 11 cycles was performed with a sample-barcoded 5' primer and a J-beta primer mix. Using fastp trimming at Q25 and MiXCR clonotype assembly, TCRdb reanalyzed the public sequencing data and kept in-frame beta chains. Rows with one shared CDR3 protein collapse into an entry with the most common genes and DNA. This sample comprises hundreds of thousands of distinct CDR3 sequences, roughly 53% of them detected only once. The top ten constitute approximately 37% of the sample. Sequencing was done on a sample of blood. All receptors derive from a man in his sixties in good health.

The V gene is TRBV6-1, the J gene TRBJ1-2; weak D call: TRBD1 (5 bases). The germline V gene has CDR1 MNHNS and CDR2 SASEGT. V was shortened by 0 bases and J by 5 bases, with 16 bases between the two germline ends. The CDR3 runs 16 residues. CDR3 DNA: TGTGCCAGCAGTGAAGCGCATGGGGCTCAAGGGTATGGCTACACCTTC. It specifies CASSEAHGAQGYGYTF.

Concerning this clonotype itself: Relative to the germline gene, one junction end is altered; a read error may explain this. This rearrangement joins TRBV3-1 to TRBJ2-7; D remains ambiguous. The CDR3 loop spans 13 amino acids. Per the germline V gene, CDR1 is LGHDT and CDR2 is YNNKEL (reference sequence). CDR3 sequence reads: CAGSQDPALFQYF. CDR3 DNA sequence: TGTGCCGGCAGCCAAGATCCCGCCTTGTTCCAGTACTTC.

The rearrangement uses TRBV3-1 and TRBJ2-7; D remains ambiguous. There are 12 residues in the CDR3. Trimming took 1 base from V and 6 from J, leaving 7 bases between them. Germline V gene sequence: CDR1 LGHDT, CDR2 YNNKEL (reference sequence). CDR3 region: CASSQGRGEQYF. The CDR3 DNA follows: TGTGCCAGCAGCCAAGGAAGAGGCGAGCAGTACTTC.

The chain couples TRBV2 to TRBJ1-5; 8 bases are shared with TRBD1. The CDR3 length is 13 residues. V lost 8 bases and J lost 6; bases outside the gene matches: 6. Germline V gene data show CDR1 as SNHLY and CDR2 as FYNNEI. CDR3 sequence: CASGPGGGQPQHF. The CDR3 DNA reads TGTGCCAGCGGCCCAGGGGGCGGTCAGCCCCAGCATTTT.

The CDR3 spells CASSLGGQSGNYGYTF. CDR3 nucleotides: TGTGCCAGCAGCTTAGGAGGACAGAGCGGTAACTATGGCTACACCTTC. The chain combines TRBV7-9 with TRBJ1-2, with D possibly TRBD1 on 6 matching bases. CDR1 and CDR2 (germline): SEHNR, FQNEAQ (reference sequence). V was trimmed by 1 base and J by 1 base, leaving 13 bases between them. This CDR3 has 16 residues.